The 30 T cell receptor beta chains in this list originate from one sample, sequenced in a study of blood T cells in healthy people across ages. A second PCR of 7 to 11 cycles used a sample-barcoded 5' primer and a J-beta primer mix. TCRdb recomputed calls from the 5' RACE reads with MiXCR, one row per CDR3 protein. Of around 1,000,000 distinct CDR3 sequences listed, 20% to 25% are singletons. This same sample was also part of a study on T cells of mothers and their children.

Input material: blood. Source of these receptors: a girl aged 2 to 9 in good health.

This sequence joins TRBV12-3 or TRBV12-4 and TRBJ2-5; D uncertain. The end of the DNA is better explained by TRBJ2-7, so the J call may be wrong. The CDR3 runs to 14 residues. CDR3 amino acids: CASSLAAQAYEQYF. CDR3 nucleotides: TGTGCCAGCAGTTTAGCGGCCCAGGCCTACGAGCAGTACTTC.

In this sample, this clonotype turned up a few times. The V and J genes are TRBV7-8 and TRBJ2-3, with D possibly being TRBD1 (5 bases). Trimming cost V 5 bases and J 0 bases, with 15 bases left between them. This CDR3 region has 16 residues. The V gene's germline CDR1 is SGHVS and CDR2 FQNEAQ. For the CDR3, the DNA is TGTGCCAGCAGCGGGCCTTGGACAATGAGCACAGATACGCAGTATTTT. Encoded protein: CASSGPWTMSTDTQYF.

In its sample, this clonotype was seen once. The rearrangement links TRBV4-2 to TRBJ2-1; D may match TRBD1 or TRBD2 (7 bases each). The J call may be mistaken, given a closer DNA end match to TRBJ2-7. The CDR3 sequence is 17 residues long. Germline loops: CDR1 LGHNA, CDR2 YNFKEQ. CDR3 residues: CASSRGGQTSFWGEQYF. The CDR3 DNA follows: TGTGCCAGCAGCCGGGGGGGACAGACGAGTTTTTGGGGCGAGCAGTACTTC.

This clonotype was detected only a few times. The gene calls are TRBV20-1 and TRBJ2-7, with TRBD2 identical over 10 bases. Per germline, CDR1 DFQATT and CDR2 SNEGSKA (reference sequence). This CDR3 has 16 residues. V lost 2 bases, J lost 3 bases, and 10 bases stayed unmatched. The CDR3: CSARPRASGSLYEQYF. CDR3 coding DNA: TGCAGTGCTAGACCGCGGGCTAGCGGGAGTCTCTACGAGCAGTACTTC.

This clonotype was observed at least ten times. The chain carries TRBV28 and TRBJ2-5; 12 nucleotides match TRBD1. The germline gives CDR1 MDHEN, CDR2 SYDVKM. The CDR3 spans 16 residues. The ends lost 3 bases at V and 5 bases at J; junction bases unmatched: 7. The CDR3, as DNA: TGTGCCAGCAGTTTCATGTTCGGGACAGGGGGCGAGACCCAGTACTTC. Translating gives CASSFMFGTGGETQYF.

The chain employs TRBV18 and TRBJ1-2; D is perhaps TRBD1 (6 bases). This CDR3 is built from 14 residues. V gave up 4 bases and J gave up 6 bases, with 15 bases separating them. Germline V gene lookup returns CDR1 KGHSH and CDR2 LQKENI. For the CDR3, the DNA is TGTGCCAGCTCACAATTACAGGGAGAGGATGGCTACACCTTC. Its protein is CASSQLQGEDGYTF.

The rearrangement uses TRBV5-1 and TRBJ2-4, with TRBD1 matching 7 bases. The germline V gene encodes CDR1 SGHRS and CDR2 YFSETQ. The CDR3 loop spans 13 amino acids. With V trimmed by 5 bases and J by 7 bases, 6 bases remained unmatched. In DNA form, the CDR3 reads TGCGCCAGCAGTTTCGGACAGGACAACATTCAGTACTTC. It is translated as CASSFGQDNIQYF.

This clonotype was observed a handful of times. The chain uses TRBV4-1 and TRBJ1-2; D remains unclear. Trimming left V 0 bases short and J 4 bases short, with 3 bases between. This CDR3 contains 12 residues. In germline, CDR1 is MGHRA, CDR2 YSYEKL. The CDR3 region has the DNA TGCGCCAGCAGCCAAGAAACCTATGGCTACACCTTC. Protein sequence: CASSQETYGYTF.

This clonotype has only a few counts. The chain links TRBV9 to TRBJ2-7; 9 positions agree with TRBD1. There are 16 residues in the CDR3. The J segment lost 2 bases and the V segment lost 0 bases, leaving 6 bases of the junction unmatched. Per germline, CDR1 SGDLS and CDR2 YYNGEE. The CDR3 loop is CASSVDGTGLPYEQYF. CDR3 in DNA: TGTGCCAGCAGCGTAGACGGGACAGGGCTCCCCTACGAGCAGTACTTC.

This chain joins TRBV29-1 and TRBJ1-5; 9 bases are a match to TRBD1. CDR3 length equals 13 residues. The junction had 6 bases not matched to a gene; V was cut back by 6 bases and J by 6 bases. The germline CDR1 and CDR2 sequences are SQVTM and ANQGSEA. The CDR3: CSVSGQGSQPQHF. The CDR3 DNA is TGCAGCGTATCGGGACAGGGCAGTCAGCCCCAGCATTTT.

The gene calls are TRBV7-9 and TRBJ2-7; D gene unclear. V was pared by 2 bases and J by 6 bases, with 11 bases between. Per germline, CDR1 SEHNR and CDR2 FQNEAQ (reference sequence). The CDR3 covers 13 residues. The CDR3 nucleotides read TGTGCCAGCAGCTTACCGGAATCTAGCGAGCAGTACTTC. It codes for CASSLPESSEQYF. Based on the CDR3 plus reference TRBV7-9 and TRBJ2-7, the full variable domain is DTGVSQNPRHKITKRGQNVTFRCDPISEHNRLYWYRQTLGQGPEFLTYFQNEAQLEKSRLLSDRFSAERPKGSFSTLEIQRTEQGDSAMYLCASSLPESSEQYFGPGTRLTVT.

The CDR3 reads CASTPDNQPQHF. CDR3 coding DNA: TGTGCCAGCACCCCAGATAATCAGCCCCAGCATTTT. The genes are TRBV28 and TRBJ1-5; D remains ambiguous. The V end was cut by 7 bases, the J end by 4 bases, with 8 bases between. CDR1 MDHEN and CDR2 SYDVKM come from the germline V gene. The CDR3 is 12 amino acids.

The V call is TRBV10-3, the J call TRBJ2-3, with unresolved D. This CDR3 has 15 residues. Germline lookup yields CDR1 ENHRY and CDR2 SYGVKD. Trimming removed 3 bases from V and 5 bases from J, with 15 bases in between. The CDR3 reads CAISDPGRVEDTQYF. The CDR3 DNA reads TGTGCCATCAGTGACCCGGGTAGGGTGGAAGATACGCAGTATTTT.

This clonotype was counted between two and nine times. V gene TRBV5-6 combines with J gene TRBJ2-1, with TRBD1 as a possible D gene (6 bases). Germline V gives CDR1 SGHDT, CDR2 YYEEEE. Trimming pared 3 bases from V and 8 bases from J, leaving 15 bases between. The CDR3 loop spans 14 amino acids. The CDR3: CASSSEFRGHEQFF. The CDR3 DNA sequence: TGTGCCAGCAGCTCCGAGTTCAGGGGCCATGAGCAGTTCTTC.

Concerning this clonotype itself: The conserved phenylalanine or tryptophan normally closing the CDR3 is absent here, so this likely arose from a read error. The chain uses TRBV7-3 and TRBJ2-5, with D tentatively TRBD1 or TRBD2 (6 bases each). Germline values: CDR1 SGHTA, CDR2 FQGTGA. The CDR3 contains 16 residues. Trimming stripped 5 bases from V and 7 bases from J, with 23 bases between. CDR3 protein: CASSPVGGSSMWTQYL. DNA for the CDR3: TGTGCCAGCAGCCCTGTGGGGGGCAGTAGTATGTGGACCCAGTACCTC.

The rearrangement joins TRBV11-3 to TRBJ2-1; D remains unclear. The CDR3 contains 13 residues. V shed 0 bases and J shed 6 bases, with 6 bases lying between them. Germline V gives CDR1 SGHNT, CDR2 YENEEA. The CDR3 DNA sequence: TGTGCCAGCAGCTTAGATGGTGCCAATGAGCAGTTCTTC. Its protein is CASSLDGANEQFF.

The V gene is TRBV4-1, the J gene TRBJ1-1; 8 bases align to TRBD1. With V trimmed by 0 bases and J by 4 bases, 4 bases remained unmatched. From germline, CDR1 is MGHRA and CDR2 YSYEKL. This CDR3 has 15 amino acids. For the CDR3, the DNA is TGCGCCAGCAGCCAAGACAGGGGGCAGGCCACTGAAGCTTTCTTT. Amino acid sequence: CASSQDRGQATEAFF.

The chain recombines TRBV29-1 with TRBJ2-2; TRBD1 matches 8 bases. Trimming took 4 bases from V and 4 from J; bases not matched to a gene: 8. The CDR3 extends over 15 amino acids. Germline-derived CDR1 and CDR2 are SQVTM and ANQGSEA. The CDR3 loop reads CSVVRGQGSTGELFF. The CDR3 nucleotides read TGCAGCGTTGTCCGAGGACAGGGTTCCACCGGGGAGCTGTTTTTT.

With respect to this clonotype: A read error may account for a junction end that differs from germline. The J gene is TRBJ1-1, the V gene TRBV29-1; D gene unclear. This CDR3 comprises 13 residues. Per the germline V gene, CDR1 is SQVTM and CDR2 is ANQGSEA. DNA for the CDR3: TGCAGCGTTGTCGGGGAGACGAACACTGAAACTTTCTTT. The encoded protein is CSVVGETNTETFF.

V gene TRBV6-2 or TRBV6-3 combines with J gene TRBJ1-5; D is undetermined. CDR3 length: 14 amino acids. The germline CDR1 and CDR2 sequences are MNHEY and SVGEGT. Trimming took 6 bases from V and 3 from J, leaving 12 bases between them. The chain's CDR3 is CASRYILLNQPQHF. The CDR3 DNA follows: TGTGCCAGCAGATACATACTACTCAATCAGCCCCAGCATTTT.

The chain recombines TRBV28 with TRBJ2-7; no clear D. The germline V and J ends were trimmed by 2 bases and 0 bases, with 8 bases remaining between them. The length of the CDR3 is 14 residues. The germline gives CDR1 MDHEN, CDR2 SYDVKM. For the CDR3, the DNA is TGTGCCAGCAGTTTACCAGAGTCCTCCTACGAGCAGTACTTC. Its protein is CASSLPESSYEQYF.

CDR3 sequence: CSARDLRTGSYEQYF. In nucleotides, the CDR3 is TGCAGTGCTAGAGACCTAAGGACAGGCTCCTACGAGCAGTACTTC. The chain has TRBV20-1 and TRBJ2-7; 7 bases match TRBD1. Germline CDR1 reads DFQATT; CDR2 reads SNEGSKA (reference sequence). Trimming took 0 bases from V and 0 from J; bases not matched to a gene: 5. The CDR3 runs 15 residues.

This clonotype has a handful of counts. V is TRBV9 and J is TRBJ2-7; D is unresolved. V was cut by 7 bases and J by 6 bases, with 8 bases left in between. The V gene's germline CDR1 is SGDLS and CDR2 YYNGEE. This CDR3 comprises 10 residues. This CDR3 is CASGDCEQYF. The CDR3 bases are TGTGCCAGCGGCGACTGCGAGCAGTACTTC.

Ten or more counts support this clonotype. The V and J genes are TRBV6-1 and TRBJ2-1; 8 nucleotides agree with TRBD1. The CDR3 length is 14 residues. The trim removed 10 bases at V and 1 base at J, leaving 6 bases unmatched. The germline gives CDR1 MNHNS, CDR2 SASEGT. The DNA for the CDR3 is TGTGCCATCCTGACAGGGGTTTCCTACAATGAGCAGTTCTTC. It encodes CAILTGVSYNEQFF.

This clonotype was counted only a few times. V gene TRBV27 combines with J gene TRBJ2-7; TRBD2 is a possible D gene (6 bases). Germline CDR1 MNHEY, CDR2 SMNVEV (reference sequence). Trimming took off 5 bases at V and 0 bases at J, with 20 bases between the two ends. The CDR3 is 17 residues long. CDR3 loop: CASSTSPGVLSSYEQYF. The CDR3 nucleotides are TGTGCCAGCAGTACCTCGCCGGGGGTTTTAAGCTCCTACGAGCAGTACTTC.

The V call is TRBV14, the J call TRBJ2-7; 8 bases align to TRBD1. The germline CDR1 and CDR2 sequences are SGHDN and FVKESK. CDR3 size: 14 residues. Germline trimming cut 4 bases from V and 0 bases from J; bases unmatched to any gene: 2. The DNA for the CDR3 is TGTGCCAGCAGCCGACAGGGGTTCTCCTACGAGCAGTACTTC. It encodes CASSRQGFSYEQYF. Based on the CDR3 plus reference TRBV14 and TRBJ2-7, the full variable domain is EAGVTQFPSHSVIEKGQTVTLRCDPISGHDNLYWYRRVMGKEIKFLLHFVKESKQDESGMPNNRFLAERTGGTYSTLKVQPAELEDSGVYFCASSRQGFSYEQYFGPGTRLTVT.

The chain has TRBV4-1 and TRBJ2-7; TRBD2 matches 9 bases. There are 15 residues in the CDR3. Germline V CDR1 and CDR2: MGHRA, YSYEKL. The ends lost 4 bases at V and 7 bases at J; junction bases unmatched: 11. The CDR3 DNA reads TGCGCCAGCAGCCGTTTAGTAGCGGGAGATGAAGAGCAGTACTTC. Protein product: CASSRLVAGDEEQYF.

This clonotype was detected only once. This chain joins TRBV20-1 and TRBJ2-3; 12 nucleotides line up with TRBD2. Trimming took 6 bases from V and 7 from J; bases not matched to a gene: 11. This CDR3 is 15 amino acids long. Per the germline V gene, CDR1 is DFQATT and CDR2 is SNEGSKA (reference sequence). The CDR3 sequence: CSARPRTSGTNTQYF. DNA of the CDR3: TGCAGTGCCAGACCACGGACTAGCGGGACGAATACGCAGTATTTT.

This clonotype has only a few counts. V and J are TRBV5-1 and TRBJ1-1; D perhaps matches TRBD1 (6 bases). This CDR3 is 13 amino acids long. The germline V gene encodes CDR1 SGHRS and CDR2 YFSETQ. Deletions cut 6 bases from V and 0 bases from J, with 9 bases between. CDR3 loop: CASKGGLNTEAFF. The CDR3, as DNA: TGCGCCAGCAAGGGGGGGCTGAACACTGAAGCTTTCTTT.

In this sample, this clonotype turned up a few times. This chain joins TRBV3-1 and TRBJ2-7; the D gene is possibly TRBD2 (5 bases). Germline CDR1 and CDR2: LGHDT and YNNKEL (reference sequence). CDR3 length equals 17 residues. Trimming shortened V by 1 base and J by 3 bases, and 19 bases separated the two germline ends. Here the CDR3 reads CASSQGQAGPYHYEQYF. CDR3 in DNA: TGTGCCAGCAGCCAAGGTCAGGCGGGCCCTTACCACTACGAGCAGTACTTC.